This record looks at one T cell receptor beta chain sequence and its context. No antigen is known for it. These data are taken from a study of radiotherapy plus CTLA-4 blockade in lung cancer. About the study: Across the patients, objective responses occurred in about 19%, and disease control in roughly 31%.

Generated by immunoSEQ multiplex PCR, the TCRdb table keeps only in-frame clones and is missing some. The top ten hold about 5.2% of the sample, which has more than 95,000 clones, about 77% seen once. Whole-study findings and limits: TCR clones from tumors expanded in blood after radiotherapy plus ipilimumab.

J lost 9 bases, V lost 5 bases, and 13 bases had no gene match. The CDR3 runs to 15 residues. Germline CDR1 is LNHDA and CDR2 is SQIVND (reference sequence). The chain carries TRBV19 and TRBJ2-1; TRBD1 aligns across 7 bases. The sequences come from peripheral blood, collected from a patient treated with radiotherapy plus ipilimumab. The clonotype comes from a human donor with non-small cell lung cancer who had a partial response to radiotherapy plus ipilimumab. The CDR3 coding sequence is TGTGCCAGTAGTCCATACACGGGACAGACGATTGAGCAGTTCTTC. Protein sequence: CASSPYTGQTIEQFF.